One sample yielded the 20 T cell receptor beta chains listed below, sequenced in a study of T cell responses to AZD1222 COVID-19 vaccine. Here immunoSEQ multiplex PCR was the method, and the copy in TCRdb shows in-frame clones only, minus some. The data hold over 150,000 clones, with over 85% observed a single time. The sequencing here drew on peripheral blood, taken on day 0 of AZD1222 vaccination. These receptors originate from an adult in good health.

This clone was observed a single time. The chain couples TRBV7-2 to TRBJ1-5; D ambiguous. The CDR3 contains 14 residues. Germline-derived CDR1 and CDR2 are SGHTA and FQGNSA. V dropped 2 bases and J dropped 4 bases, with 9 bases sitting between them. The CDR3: CASSLLSGNQPQHF. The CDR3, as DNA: TGTGCCAGCAGCTTACTGTCGGGGAATCAGCCCCAGCATTTT.

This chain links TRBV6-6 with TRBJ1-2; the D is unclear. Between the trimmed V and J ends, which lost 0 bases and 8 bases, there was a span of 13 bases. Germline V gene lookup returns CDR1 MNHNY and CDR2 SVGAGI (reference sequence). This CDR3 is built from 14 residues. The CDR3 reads CASSYSSRPEGYTF. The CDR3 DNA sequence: TGTGCCAGCAGTTACTCGAGCAGGCCTGAAGGCTACACCTTC.

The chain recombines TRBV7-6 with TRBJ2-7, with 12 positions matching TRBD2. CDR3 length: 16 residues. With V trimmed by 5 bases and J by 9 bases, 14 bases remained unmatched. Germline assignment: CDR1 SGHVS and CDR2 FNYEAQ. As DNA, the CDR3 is TGTGCCAGCAGCCTCGGCCCGACTAGCGGGGGCCGGGGGCAGTACTTC. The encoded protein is CASSLGPTSGGRGQYF.

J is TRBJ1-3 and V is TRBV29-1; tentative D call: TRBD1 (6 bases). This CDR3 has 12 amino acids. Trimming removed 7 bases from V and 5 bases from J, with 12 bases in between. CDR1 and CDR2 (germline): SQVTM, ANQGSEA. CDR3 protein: CSATGERNTIYF. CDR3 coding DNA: TGCAGCGCGACAGGAGAAAGAAACACCATATATTTT.

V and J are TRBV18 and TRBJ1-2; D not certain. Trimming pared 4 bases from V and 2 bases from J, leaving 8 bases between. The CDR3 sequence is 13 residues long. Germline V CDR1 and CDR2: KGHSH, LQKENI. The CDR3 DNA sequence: TGTGCCAGCTCACAAGCGGGAAACTATGGCTACACCTTC. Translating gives CASSQAGNYGYTF.

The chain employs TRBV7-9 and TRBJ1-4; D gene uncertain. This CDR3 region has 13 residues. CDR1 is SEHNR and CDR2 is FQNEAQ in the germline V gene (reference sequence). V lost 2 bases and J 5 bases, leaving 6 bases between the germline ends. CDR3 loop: CASSLKWNEKLFF. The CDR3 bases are TGTGCCAGCAGCTTAAAATGGAATGAAAAACTGTTTTTT. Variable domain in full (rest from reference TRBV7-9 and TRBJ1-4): DTGVSQNPRHKITKRGQNVTFRCDPISEHNRLYWYRQTLGQGPEFLTYFQNEAQLEKSRLLSDRFSAERPKGSFSTLEIQRTEQGDSAMYLCASSLKWNEKLFFGSGTQLSVL.

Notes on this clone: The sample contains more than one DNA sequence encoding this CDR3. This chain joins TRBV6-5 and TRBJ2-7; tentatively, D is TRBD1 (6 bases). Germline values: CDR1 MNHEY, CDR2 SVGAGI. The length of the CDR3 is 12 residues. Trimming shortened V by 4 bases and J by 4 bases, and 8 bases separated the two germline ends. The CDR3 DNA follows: TGTGCCAGCAGTTTAACAGGGTACGAGCAGTACTTC. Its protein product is CASSLTGYEQYF.

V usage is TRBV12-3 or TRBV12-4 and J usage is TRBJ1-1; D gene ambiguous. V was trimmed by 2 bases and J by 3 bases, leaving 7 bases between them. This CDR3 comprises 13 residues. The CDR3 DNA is TGTGCCAGCAGTTTACAAAAGTACACTGAAGCTTTCTTT. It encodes CASSLQKYTEAFF.

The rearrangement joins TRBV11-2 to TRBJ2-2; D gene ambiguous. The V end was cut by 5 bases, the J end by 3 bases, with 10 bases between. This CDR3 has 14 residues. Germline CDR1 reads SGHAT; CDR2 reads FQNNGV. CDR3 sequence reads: CASSTTRHTGELFF. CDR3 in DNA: TGTGCCAGCAGCACCACCCGACACACCGGGGAGCTGTTTTTT.

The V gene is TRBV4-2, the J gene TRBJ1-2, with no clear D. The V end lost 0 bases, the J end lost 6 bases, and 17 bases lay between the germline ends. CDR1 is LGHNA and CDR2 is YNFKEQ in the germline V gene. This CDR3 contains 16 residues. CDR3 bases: TGTGCCAGCAGCCAAGATGGGGAGGTCGTCACGAATGGCTACACCTTC. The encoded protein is CASSQDGEVVTNGYTF.

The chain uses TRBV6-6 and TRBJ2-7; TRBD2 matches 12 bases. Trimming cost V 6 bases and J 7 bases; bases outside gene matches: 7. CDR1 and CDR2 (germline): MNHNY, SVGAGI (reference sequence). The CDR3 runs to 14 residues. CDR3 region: CASRTLAGGLEQYF. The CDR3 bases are TGTGCCAGCAGGACTCTAGCGGGAGGGTTGGAGCAGTACTTC.

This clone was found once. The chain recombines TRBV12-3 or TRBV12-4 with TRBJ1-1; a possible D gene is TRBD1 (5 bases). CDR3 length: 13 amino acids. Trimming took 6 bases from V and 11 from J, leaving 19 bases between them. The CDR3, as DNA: TGTGCCAGCAGCGACCGGCGGGGGATGGGGGCTTTCTTT. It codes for CASSDRRGMGAFF.

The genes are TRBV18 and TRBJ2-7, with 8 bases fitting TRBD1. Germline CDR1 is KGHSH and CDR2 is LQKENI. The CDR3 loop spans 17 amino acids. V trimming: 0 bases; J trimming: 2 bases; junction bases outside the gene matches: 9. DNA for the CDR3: TGTGCCAGCTCACCACCGGTATTGGGACAGGACACCTACGAGCAGTACTTC. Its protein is CASSPPVLGQDTYEQYF.

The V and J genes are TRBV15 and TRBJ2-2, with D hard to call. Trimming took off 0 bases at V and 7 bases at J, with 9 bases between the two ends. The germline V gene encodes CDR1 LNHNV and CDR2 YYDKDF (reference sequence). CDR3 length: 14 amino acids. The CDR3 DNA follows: TGTGCCACCAGCAGAGATCCTGAGAGCGGGGAGCTGTTTTTT. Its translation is CATSRDPESGELFF.

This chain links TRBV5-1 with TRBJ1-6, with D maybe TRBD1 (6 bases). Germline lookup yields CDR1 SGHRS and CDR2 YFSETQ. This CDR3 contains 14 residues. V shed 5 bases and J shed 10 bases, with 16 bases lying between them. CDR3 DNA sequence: TGCGCCAGCAGTCTAGAGGGGGGATACTCACCCCTCCACTTT. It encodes CASSLEGGYSPLHF.

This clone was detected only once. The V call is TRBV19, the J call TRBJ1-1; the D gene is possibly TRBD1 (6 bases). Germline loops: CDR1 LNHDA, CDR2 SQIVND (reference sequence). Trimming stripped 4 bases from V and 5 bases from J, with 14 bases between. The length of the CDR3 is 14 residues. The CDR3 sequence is CASSTPLGGTEAFF. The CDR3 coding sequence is TGTGCCAGTAGTACCCCCTTAGGGGGGACTGAAGCTTTCTTT.

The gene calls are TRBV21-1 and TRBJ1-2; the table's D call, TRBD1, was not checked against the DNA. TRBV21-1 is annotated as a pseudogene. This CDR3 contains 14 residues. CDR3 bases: TGTGCCAGCAGGTGGACAGGGGGCTGGGATGGCTACACCTTC. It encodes CASRWTGGWDGYTF.

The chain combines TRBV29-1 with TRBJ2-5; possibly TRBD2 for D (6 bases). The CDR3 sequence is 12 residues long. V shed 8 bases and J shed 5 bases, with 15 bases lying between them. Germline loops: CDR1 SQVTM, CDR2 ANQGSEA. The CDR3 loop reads CSSTVGGETQYF. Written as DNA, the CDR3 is TGCAGCTCGACCGTTGGGGGGGAGACCCAGTACTTC.

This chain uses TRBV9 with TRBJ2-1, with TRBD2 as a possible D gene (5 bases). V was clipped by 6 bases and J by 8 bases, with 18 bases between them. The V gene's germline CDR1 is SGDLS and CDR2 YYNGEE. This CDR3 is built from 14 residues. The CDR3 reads CASTPDERRDEQFF. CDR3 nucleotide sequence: TGTGCCAGCACCCCAGACGAGAGGCGGGATGAGCAGTTCTTC.

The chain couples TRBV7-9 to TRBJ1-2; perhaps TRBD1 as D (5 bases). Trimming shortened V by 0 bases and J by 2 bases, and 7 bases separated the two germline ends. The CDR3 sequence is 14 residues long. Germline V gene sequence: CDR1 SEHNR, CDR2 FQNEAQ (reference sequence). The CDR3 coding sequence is TGTGCCAGCAGCTTAGCCGCAGGGAACTATGGCTACACCTTC. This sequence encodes CASSLAAGNYGYTF.